This is a list of T cell receptor beta chains from one sample in a study of blood T cell repertoires in COVID-19. Assay: immunoSEQ multiplex PCR; the TCRdb copy retains only in-frame clones and omits some. The sample holds approximately 300,000 clones, under 90% seen once. The sequenced material came from peripheral blood. These receptors all come from a woman aged 25 to 39 with COVID-19, enrolled during active disease. Each CDR3 is given with its conserved first and last residue. The D gene is left open where the match is weak. The size of a clone is reported for some rows only, either as once, few or many, or as a class for expanded clones.

TRBV30	.	.	TRBJ1-2	TGTGCCTGGAGTGTACGTCGGGGAATCTATGGCTACACCTTC	CAWSVRRGIYGYTF
TRBV6-1	TRBD1	.	TRBJ1-6	TGTGCCAGCAGTGAAAGGCAGGGGGCGCGTTATTCACCCCTCCACTTT	CASSERQGARYSPLHF
TRBV30	.	.	TRBJ1-6	TGTGCCTGGAGATGGAGGGATAATTCACCCCTCCACTTT	CAWRWRDNSPLHF
TRBV6-2/TRBV6-3	.	once	TRBJ1-1	TGTGCCAGCAGTTACCTTATGAACACTGAAGCTTTCTTT	CASSYLMNTEAFF
TRBV5-1	.	.	TRBJ2-7	TGCGCCAGCAGTTCCGGGTCCTCACAATTCTACGAGCAGTACTTC	CASSSGSSQFYEQYF
TRBV28	.	.	TRBJ1-3	TGTGCCAGCATCAACCAACAGGGAAAGGGAACGAACACCATATATTTT	CASINQQGKGTNTIYF
TRBV6-2/TRBV6-3	TRBD1	once	TRBJ2-7	TGTGCCAGCAGTTACCAAATATCCAAAGGACAGGGAGGCGAGCAGTACTTC	CASSYQISKGQGGEQYF
TRBV7-9	.	.	TRBJ2-1	TGTGCCAGCAGCAACACCAATGAGCAGTTCTTC	CASSNTNEQFF
TRBV11-1	TRBD1	.	TRBJ2-5	TGTGCCAGCAGCTTTGGGACAGGGGTCAGGGGAGAGACCCAGTACTTC	CASSFGTGVRGETQYF
TRBV3-1/TRBV3-2	.	.	TRBJ1-3	TGTGCCAGCAGCCAACAGGCTGGAAACACCATATATTTT	CASSQQAGNTIYF
TRBV20-1	TRBD2	.	TRBJ2-7	TGCAGTGCTAGTTCTGCGGGGGGGCCTTTCCCCTACGAGCAGTACTTC	CSASSAGGPFPYEQYF
TRBV5-1	.	once	TRBJ1-6	TGCGCCAGCAGCTTGGCCGTAGGACAAAATTCACCCCTCCACTTT	CASSLAVGQNSPLHF
TRBV11-2	.	.	TRBJ2-7	TGTGCCAGCAGCTTAACAGGTTACGAGCAGTACTTC	CASSLTGYEQYF
TRBV3-1/TRBV3-2	.	.	TRBJ1-5	TGTGCCAGCAGACCACTCGCCTGGTGCAATCAGCCCCAGCATTTT	CASRPLAWCNQPQHF
TRBV2	TRBD1	.	TRBJ2-3	TGTGCCAGCAGTGAAACAGGTTGGGACAGTGTCACAGATACGCAGTATTTT	CASSETGWDSVTDTQYF
TRBV2	.	.	TRBJ2-7	TGTGCCAGCACTTCGGGGGTCCTCGAGCAGTACTTC	CASTSGVLEQYF
TRBV2	TRBD1	.	TRBJ1-2	TGTGCCAGCAGTGAAAGGCGGACAGGAACTAAAGGCTACACCTTC	CASSERRTGTKGYTF
TRBV5-5	.	.	TRBJ1-2	TGTGCCAGCAGCCTGACAGCGGGCTATGGCTACACCTTC	CASSLTAGYGYTF
TRBV3-1/TRBV3-2	TRBD2	.	TRBJ2-1	TGTGCCAGCAGCCGACCGGGACTAGCGGGGGGGGTCAATGAGCAGTTCTTC	CASSRPGLAGGVNEQFF
TRBV29-1	.	.	TRBJ2-3	TGCAGCGTTGACATAGATACGCAGTATTTT	CSVDIDTQYF
TRBV30	.	.	TRBJ1-2	TGTGCCTGGAGTCCGAGGGTCGACTATGGCTACACCTTC	CAWSPRVDYGYTF
TRBV7-9	.	.	TRBJ1-2	TGTGCCAGCAGCTTCATAGGGGTCTATGGCTACACCTTC	CASSFIGVYGYTF
TRBV11-2	TRBD1	once	TRBJ1-6	TGTGCCAGCAGACCCCTGACAGGGAGTGGGTCACCCCTCCACTTT	CASRPLTGSGSPLHF
TRBV9	.	once	TRBJ1-2	TGTGCCAGCAGCGGCCTACAGGGAGAGGACTATGGCTACACCTTC	CASSGLQGEDYGYTF
TRBV5-1	TRBD2	.	TRBJ2-1	TGCGCCAGCAGACAAGGACTAGCGGGGGGAAATGAGCAGTTCTTC	CASRQGLAGGNEQFF
TRBV6-5	.	once	TRBJ1-2	TGTGCCAGCATGACAGTCCTGAGAGCCTATGGCTACACCTTC	CASMTVLRAYGYTF
TRBV5-1	.	.	TRBJ1-1	TGCGCCAGCAGCTTGCTGACGGGTGGTGAAGCTTTCTTT	CASSLLTGGEAFF
TRBV5-6	.	.	TRBJ1-2	TGTGCCAGCAGCTTGGAGGGGCATAACCCTAACTATGGCTACACCTTC	CASSLEGHNPNYGYTF